Presented here are 8 T cell receptor beta chains from one specimen sequenced in a study of human T cells and chemical hapten exposure. Using its own MiXCR run on the RACE reads, TCRdb lists one record per CDR3 protein. The table records 75,000 to 90,000 distinct CDR3 sequences, more than 9% of them present only once. Time point given: patch test 2, 6 weeks after DPC sensitization. Treatment given: therapeutic diphenylcyclopropenone sensitization with weekly scalp DPC. The input for sequencing was whole blood, taken in connection with sensitization to the hapten diphenylcyclopropenone (DPC). These receptors all stem from a woman in her fifties or sixties with alopecia areata. Some clones in this sample may be carry-over from other donors' samples.

This clonotype was observed a handful of times. The chain links TRBV27 to TRBJ2-5, with 13 bases aligning to TRBD2. Losses at the gene ends were 5 bases for V and 3 bases for J; bases not matched to a gene: 6. The CDR3 consists of 16 residues. Germline values: CDR1 MNHEY, CDR2 SMNVEV (reference sequence). The CDR3 here is CASSPTGTSGEETQYF. For the CDR3, the DNA is TGTGCCAGCAGTCCAACCGGGACTAGCGGGGAAGAGACCCAGTACTTC.

The sample holds many counts of this clonotype. V is TRBV5-1 and J is TRBJ2-5; 10 bases map to TRBD2. The V gene end was trimmed by 6 bases and the J gene end by 4 bases; junction bases not matched to a gene: 6. CDR1 is SGHRS, CDR2 YFSETQ, per germline. The length of the CDR3 is 14 residues. CDR3 protein: CASTAGGPGETQYF. CDR3 sequence (DNA): TGCGCCAGCACAGCGGGAGGGCCAGGAGAGACCCAGTACTTC.

This clonotype was seen many times. This rearrangement joins TRBV5-4 to TRBJ2-6; D tentatively reads TRBD1 or TRBD2 (5 bases each). The CDR3 sequence is 16 residues long. V lost 4 bases and J 1 base, leaving 12 bases between the germline ends. In germline, CDR1 is SGHNT, CDR2 YYREEE (reference sequence). CDR3 loop: CASSRDPSSGANVLTF. DNA for the CDR3: TGTGCCAGCAGCCGGGACCCTTCATCTGGGGCCAACGTCCTGACTTTC.

This clonotype was observed a few times. The CDR3, as DNA: TGCAGCGCACGGCTTTATGGAACTGGGGCCAACGTCCTGACTTTC. Amino acid sequence: CSARLYGTGANVLTF. This chain joins TRBV29-1 and TRBJ2-6; D is undetermined. Trimming shortened V by 7 bases and J by 2 bases, and 15 bases separated the two germline ends. Germline CDR1 SQVTM, CDR2 ANQGSEA. There are 15 residues in the CDR3.

This clonotype turned up a few times. The chain has TRBV19 and TRBJ1-4; TRBD1 might be the D (5 bases). CDR1 LNHDA and CDR2 SQIVND come from the germline V gene (reference sequence). V lost 6 bases, J lost 4 bases, and 12 bases lay in between. The length of the CDR3 is 14 residues. CDR3: CASRGTGNNEKLFF. The CDR3 bases are TGTGCCAGTAGGGGGACCGGTAATAATGAAAAACTGTTTTTT. Full variable domain (missing parts from reference TRBV19 and TRBJ1-4): DGGITQSPKYLFRKEGQNVTLSCEQNLNHDAMYWYRQDPGQGLRLIYYSQIVNDFQKGDIAEGYSVSREKKESFPLTVTSAQKNPTAFYLCASRGTGNNEKLFFGSGTQLSVL.

This clonotype was observed a handful of times. This chain uses TRBV15 with TRBJ2-3; D might be TRBD2 (6 bases). With 1 base removed from V and 3 bases from J, the gap between germline ends came to 14 bases. The length of the CDR3 is 16 residues. Per germline, CDR1 LNHNV and CDR2 YYDKDF (reference sequence). Here the CDR3 reads CATSRVPGTPTDTQYF. The CDR3 DNA sequence: TGTGCCACCAGCAGAGTCCCCGGGACTCCAACAGATACGCAGTATTTT.

The CDR3 DNA reads TGTGCCAGCAGTGAGAGCGGGAGTCAAGCAGATACGCAGTATTTT. As protein: CASSESGSQADTQYF. The V call is TRBV25-1, the J call TRBJ2-3, with TRBD2 matching over 8 bases. Trimming took 3 bases from V and 4 from J; bases not matched to a gene: 6. The CDR3 is 15 residues long. The germline V gene has CDR1 MGHDK and CDR2 SYGVNS.

V is TRBV29-1 and J is TRBJ1-1, with D possibly being TRBD1 (5 bases). Trimming took 7 bases from V and 4 from J, leaving 10 bases between them. The CDR3 has 11 residues. The germline V gene encodes CDR1 SQVTM and CDR2 ANQGSEA. The CDR3 sequence is CSGTLGTEAFF. DNA of the CDR3: TGCAGCGGGACATTGGGCACTGAAGCTTTCTTT. Full variable domain (missing parts from reference TRBV29-1 and TRBJ1-1): SAVISQKPSRDICQRGTSLTIQCQVDSQVTMMFWYRQQPGQSLTLIATANQGSEATYESGFVIDKFPISRPNLTFSTLTVSNMSPEDSSIYLCSGTLGTEAFFGQGTRLTVV.